This TCR beta chain was captured in a study of cytomegalovirus exposure and HLA in healthy donors. Though nominally healthy at sampling, donors likely had unrecorded immune exposures. V was pared by 6 bases and J by 7 bases, with 8 bases of the junction left unmatched. There are 15 residues in the CDR3. Germline V lookup: CDR1 KGHSH, CDR2 LQKENI. This PCR relied on a set of 60 Vbeta primers and 13 Jbeta primers. The assay was immunoSEQ multiplex PCR, and TCRdb's table has in-frame clones only and misses some. This sample's table reports 65,000 to 85,000 clones. The receptor was derived from a female donor in good health and CMV-seropositive. Sequencing input: PBMCs. V gene TRBV18 combines with J gene TRBJ2-4; TRBD2 matches 11 bases. The CDR3 loop reads CASSSLAGVGNIQYF. CDR3 coding DNA: TGTGCCAGCTCGTCACTAGCGGGAGTTGGGAACATTCAGTACTTC.